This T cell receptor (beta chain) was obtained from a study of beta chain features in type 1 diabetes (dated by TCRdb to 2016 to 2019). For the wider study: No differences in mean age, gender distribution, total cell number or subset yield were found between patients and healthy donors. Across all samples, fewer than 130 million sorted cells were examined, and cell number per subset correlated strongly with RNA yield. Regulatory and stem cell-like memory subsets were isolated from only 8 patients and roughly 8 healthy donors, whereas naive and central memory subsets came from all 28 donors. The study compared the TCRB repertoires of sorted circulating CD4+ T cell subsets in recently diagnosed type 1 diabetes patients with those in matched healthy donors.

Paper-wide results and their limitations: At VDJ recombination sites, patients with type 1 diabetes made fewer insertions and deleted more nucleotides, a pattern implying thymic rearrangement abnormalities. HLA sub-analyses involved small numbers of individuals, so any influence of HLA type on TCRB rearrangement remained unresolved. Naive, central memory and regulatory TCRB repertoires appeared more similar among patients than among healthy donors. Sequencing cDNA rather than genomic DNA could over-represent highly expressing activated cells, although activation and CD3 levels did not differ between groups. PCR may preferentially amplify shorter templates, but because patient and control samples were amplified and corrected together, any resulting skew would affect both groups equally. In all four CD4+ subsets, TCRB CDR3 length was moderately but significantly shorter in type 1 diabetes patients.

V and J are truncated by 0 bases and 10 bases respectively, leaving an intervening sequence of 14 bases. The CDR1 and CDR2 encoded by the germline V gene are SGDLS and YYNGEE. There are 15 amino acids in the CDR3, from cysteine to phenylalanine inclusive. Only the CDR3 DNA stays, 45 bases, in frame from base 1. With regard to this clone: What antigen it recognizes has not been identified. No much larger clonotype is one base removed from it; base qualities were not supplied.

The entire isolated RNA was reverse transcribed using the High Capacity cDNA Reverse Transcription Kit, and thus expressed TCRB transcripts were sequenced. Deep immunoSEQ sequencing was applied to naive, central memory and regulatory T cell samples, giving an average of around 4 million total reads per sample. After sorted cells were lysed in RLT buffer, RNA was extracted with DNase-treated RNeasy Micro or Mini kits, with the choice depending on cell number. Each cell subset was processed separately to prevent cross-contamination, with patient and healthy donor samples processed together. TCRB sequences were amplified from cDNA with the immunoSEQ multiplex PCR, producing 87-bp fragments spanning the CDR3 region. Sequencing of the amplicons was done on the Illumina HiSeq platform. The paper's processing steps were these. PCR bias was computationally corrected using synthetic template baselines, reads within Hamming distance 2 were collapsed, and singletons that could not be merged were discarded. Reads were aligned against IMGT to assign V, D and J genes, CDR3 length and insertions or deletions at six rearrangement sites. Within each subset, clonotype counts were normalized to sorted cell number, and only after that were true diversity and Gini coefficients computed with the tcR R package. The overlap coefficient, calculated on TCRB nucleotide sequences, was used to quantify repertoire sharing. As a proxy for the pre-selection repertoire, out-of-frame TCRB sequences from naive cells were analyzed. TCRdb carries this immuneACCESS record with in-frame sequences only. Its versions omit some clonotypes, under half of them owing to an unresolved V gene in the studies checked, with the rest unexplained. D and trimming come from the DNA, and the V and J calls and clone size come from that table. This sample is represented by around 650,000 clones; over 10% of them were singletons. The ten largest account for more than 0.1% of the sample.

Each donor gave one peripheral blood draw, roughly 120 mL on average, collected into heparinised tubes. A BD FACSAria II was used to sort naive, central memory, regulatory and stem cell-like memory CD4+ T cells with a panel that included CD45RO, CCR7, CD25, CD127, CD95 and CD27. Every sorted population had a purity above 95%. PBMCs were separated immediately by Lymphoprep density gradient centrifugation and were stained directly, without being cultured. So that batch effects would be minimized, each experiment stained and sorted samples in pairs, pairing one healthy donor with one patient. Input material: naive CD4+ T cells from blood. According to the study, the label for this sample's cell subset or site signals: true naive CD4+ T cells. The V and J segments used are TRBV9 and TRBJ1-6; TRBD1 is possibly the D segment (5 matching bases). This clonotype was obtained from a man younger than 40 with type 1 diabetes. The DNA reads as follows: TGTGCCAGCAGCGTAGAAGGGACGGCGGGGTCACCCCTCCACTTT. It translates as CASSVEGTAGSPLHF.